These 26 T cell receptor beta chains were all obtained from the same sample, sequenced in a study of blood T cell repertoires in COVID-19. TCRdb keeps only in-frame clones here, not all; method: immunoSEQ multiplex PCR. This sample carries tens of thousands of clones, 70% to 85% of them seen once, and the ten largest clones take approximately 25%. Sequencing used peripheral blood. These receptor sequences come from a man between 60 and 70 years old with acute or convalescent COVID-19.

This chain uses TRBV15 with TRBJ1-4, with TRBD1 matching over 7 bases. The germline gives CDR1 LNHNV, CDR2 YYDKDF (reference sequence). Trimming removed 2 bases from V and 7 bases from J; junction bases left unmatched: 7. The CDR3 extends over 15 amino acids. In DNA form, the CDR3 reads TGTGCCACCAGCAGACGGACAGGAGTGGGTGAAAAACTGTTTTTT. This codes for CATSRRTGVGEKLFF.

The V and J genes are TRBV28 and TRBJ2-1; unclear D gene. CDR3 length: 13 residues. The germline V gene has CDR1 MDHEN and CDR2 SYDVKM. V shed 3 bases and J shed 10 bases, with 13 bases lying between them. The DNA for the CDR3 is TGTGCCAGCAGTTTTTTTTCGTCGCGAGAGCAGTTCTTC. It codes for CASSFFSSREQFF.

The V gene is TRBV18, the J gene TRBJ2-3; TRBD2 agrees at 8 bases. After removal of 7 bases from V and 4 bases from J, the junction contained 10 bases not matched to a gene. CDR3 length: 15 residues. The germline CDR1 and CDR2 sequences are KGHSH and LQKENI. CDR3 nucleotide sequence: TGTGCCAGCTTACCCGGGACTAGTCTCGCAGATACGCAGTATTTT. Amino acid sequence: CASLPGTSLADTQYF.

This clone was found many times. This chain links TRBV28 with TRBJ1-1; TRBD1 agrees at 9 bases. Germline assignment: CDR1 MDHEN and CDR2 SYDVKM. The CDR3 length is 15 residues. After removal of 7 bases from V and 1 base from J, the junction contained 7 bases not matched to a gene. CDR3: CASTGGGQGNTEAFF. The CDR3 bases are TGTGCCAGCACCGGAGGGGGACAGGGGAACACTGAAGCTTTCTTT. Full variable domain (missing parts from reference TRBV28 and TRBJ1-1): DVKVTQSSRYLVKRTGEKVFLECVQDMDHENMFWYRQDPGLGLRLIYFSYDVKMKEKGDIPEGYSVSREKKERFSLILESASTNQTSMYLCASTGGGQGNTEAFFGQGTRLTVV.

The CDR3 coding sequence is TGCAGCGTTGAAGACAGGGGGCAGCGTGAGCAGTTCTTC. Translated, it gives CSVEDRGQREQFF. The chain combines TRBV29-1 with TRBJ2-1, with TRBD1 identical over 8 bases. The CDR3 extends over 13 amino acids. CDR1 and CDR2 (germline): SQVTM, ANQGSEA. V shed 0 bases, J shed 9 bases, and the junction held 4 bases outside the gene matches.

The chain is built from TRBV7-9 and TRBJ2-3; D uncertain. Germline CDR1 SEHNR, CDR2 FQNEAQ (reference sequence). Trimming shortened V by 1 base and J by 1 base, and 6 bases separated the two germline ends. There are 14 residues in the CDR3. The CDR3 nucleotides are TGTGCCAGCAGCTTAGGTTCAGGCACAGATACGCAGTATTTT. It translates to CASSLGSGTDTQYF.

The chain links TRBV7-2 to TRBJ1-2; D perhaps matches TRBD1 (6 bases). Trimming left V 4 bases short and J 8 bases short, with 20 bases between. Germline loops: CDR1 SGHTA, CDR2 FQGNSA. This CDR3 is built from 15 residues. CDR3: CASSSDLQGLLGYTF. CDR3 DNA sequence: TGTGCCAGCAGCTCAGACCTACAGGGATTACTAGGCTACACCTTC.

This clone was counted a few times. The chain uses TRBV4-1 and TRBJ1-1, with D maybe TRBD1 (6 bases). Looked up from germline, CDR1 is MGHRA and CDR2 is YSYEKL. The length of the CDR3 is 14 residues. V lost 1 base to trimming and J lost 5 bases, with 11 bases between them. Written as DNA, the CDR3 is TGCGCCAGCAGCCAAGTTTGGCAGGGGACTGAAGCTTTCTTT. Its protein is CASSQVWQGTEAFF.

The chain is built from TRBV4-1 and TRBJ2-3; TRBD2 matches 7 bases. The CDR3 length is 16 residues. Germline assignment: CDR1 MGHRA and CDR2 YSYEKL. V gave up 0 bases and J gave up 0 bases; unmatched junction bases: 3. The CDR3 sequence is CASSQERRGSTDTQYF. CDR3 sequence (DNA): TGCGCCAGCAGCCAAGAACGGCGGGGGAGCACAGATACGCAGTATTTT.

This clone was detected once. This CDR3 reads CASSYSRQGETQYF. The CDR3 bases are TGTGCCAGCAGTTACTCGAGACAGGGAGAGACCCAGTACTTC. The V and J genes are TRBV6-5 and TRBJ2-5, with TRBD1 matching 7 bases. The CDR3 sequence is 14 residues long. Germline V lookup: CDR1 MNHEY, CDR2 SVGAGI. Germline trimming cut 0 bases from V and 4 bases from J; bases unmatched to any gene: 2.

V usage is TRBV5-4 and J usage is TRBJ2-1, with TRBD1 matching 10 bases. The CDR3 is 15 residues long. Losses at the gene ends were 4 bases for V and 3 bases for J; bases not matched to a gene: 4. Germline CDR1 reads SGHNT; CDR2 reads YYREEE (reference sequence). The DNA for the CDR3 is TGTGCCAGCAGCGCCGGGACAGGGGACTACAATGAGCAGTTCTTC. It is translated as CASSAGTGDYNEQFF.

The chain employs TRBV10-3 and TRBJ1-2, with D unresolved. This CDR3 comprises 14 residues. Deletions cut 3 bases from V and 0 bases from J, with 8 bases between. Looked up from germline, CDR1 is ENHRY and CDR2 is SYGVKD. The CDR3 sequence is CAISDWSANYGYTF. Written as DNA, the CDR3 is TGTGCCATCAGTGATTGGAGCGCTAACTATGGCTACACCTTC.

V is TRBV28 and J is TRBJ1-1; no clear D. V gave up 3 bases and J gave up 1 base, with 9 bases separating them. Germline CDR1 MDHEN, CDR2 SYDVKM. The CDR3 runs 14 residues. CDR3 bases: TGTGCCAGCAGTTTCTGGGCAGGGAACACTGAAGCTTTCTTT. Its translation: CASSFWAGNTEAFF.

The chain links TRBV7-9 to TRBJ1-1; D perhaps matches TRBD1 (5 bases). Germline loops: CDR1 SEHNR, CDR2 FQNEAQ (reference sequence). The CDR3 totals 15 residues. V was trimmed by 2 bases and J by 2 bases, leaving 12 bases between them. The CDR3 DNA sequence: TGTGCCAGCAGCTTATGGGGCAGGGCAAACACTGAAGCTTTCTTT. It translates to CASSLWGRANTEAFF.

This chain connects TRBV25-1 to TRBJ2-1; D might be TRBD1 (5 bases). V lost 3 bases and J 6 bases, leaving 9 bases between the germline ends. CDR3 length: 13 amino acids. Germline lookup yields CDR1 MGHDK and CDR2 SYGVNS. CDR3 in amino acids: CASSDAGFNEQFF. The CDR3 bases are TGTGCCAGCAGTGACGCAGGGTTCAATGAGCAGTTCTTC.

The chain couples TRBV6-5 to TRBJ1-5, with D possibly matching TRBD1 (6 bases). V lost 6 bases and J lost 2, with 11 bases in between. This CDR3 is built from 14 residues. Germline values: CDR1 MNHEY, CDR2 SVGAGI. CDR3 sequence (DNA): TGTGCCAGCAGGCTACCAGGGGGCAATCAGCCCCAGCATTTT. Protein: CASRLPGGNQPQHF.

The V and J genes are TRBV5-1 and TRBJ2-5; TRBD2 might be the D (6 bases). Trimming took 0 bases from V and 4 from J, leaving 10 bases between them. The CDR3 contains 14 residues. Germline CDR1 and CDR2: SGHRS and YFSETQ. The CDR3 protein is CASSLDWRVETQYF. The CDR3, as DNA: TGCGCCAGCAGCTTGGATTGGAGGGTAGAGACCCAGTACTTC.

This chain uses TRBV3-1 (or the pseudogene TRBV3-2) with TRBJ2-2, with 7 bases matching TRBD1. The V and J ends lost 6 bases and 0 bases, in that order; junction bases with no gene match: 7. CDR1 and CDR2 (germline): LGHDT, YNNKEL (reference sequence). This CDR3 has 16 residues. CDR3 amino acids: CASRSAGGSNTGELFF. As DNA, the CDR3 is TGTGCCAGCAGGTCCGCAGGGGGTTCGAACACCGGGGAGCTGTTTTTT.

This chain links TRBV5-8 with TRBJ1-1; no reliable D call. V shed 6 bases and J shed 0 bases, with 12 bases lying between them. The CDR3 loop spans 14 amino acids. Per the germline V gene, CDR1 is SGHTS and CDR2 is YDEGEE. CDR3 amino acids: CASTRERVNTEAFF. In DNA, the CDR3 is TGTGCCAGCACCCGAGAGAGGGTGAACACTGAAGCTTTCTTT.

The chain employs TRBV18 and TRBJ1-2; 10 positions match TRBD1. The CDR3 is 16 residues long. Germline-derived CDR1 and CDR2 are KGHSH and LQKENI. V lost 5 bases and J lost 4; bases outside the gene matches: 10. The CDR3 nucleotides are TGTGCCAGCTCAGGGGACAGGGGTCGGATTTCCTATGGCTACACCTTC. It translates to CASSGDRGRISYGYTF.

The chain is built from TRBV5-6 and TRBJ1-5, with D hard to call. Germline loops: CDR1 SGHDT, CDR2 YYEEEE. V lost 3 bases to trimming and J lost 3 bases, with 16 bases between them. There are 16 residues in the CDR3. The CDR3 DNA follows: TGTGCCAGCAGCTCCTTAAGTCTCCGGGACAATCAGCCCCAGCATTTT. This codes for CASSSLSLRDNQPQHF.

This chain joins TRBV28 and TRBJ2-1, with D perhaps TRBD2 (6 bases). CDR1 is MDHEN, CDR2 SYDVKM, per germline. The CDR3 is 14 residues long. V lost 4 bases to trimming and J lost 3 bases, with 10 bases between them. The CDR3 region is CASSSGGVYNEQFF. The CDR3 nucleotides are TGTGCCAGCAGTTCGGGCGGGGTCTACAATGAGCAGTTCTTC. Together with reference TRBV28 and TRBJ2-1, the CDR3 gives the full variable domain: DVKVTQSSRYLVKRTGEKVFLECVQDMDHENMFWYRQDPGLGLRLIYFSYDVKMKEKGDIPEGYSVSREKKERFSLILESASTNQTSMYLCASSSGGVYNEQFFGPGTRLTVL.

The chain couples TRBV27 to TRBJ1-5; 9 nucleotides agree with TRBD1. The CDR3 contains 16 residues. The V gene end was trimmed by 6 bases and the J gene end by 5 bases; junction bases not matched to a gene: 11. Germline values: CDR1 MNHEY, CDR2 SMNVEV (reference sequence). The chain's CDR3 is CASRRGGQGADQPQHF. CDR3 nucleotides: TGTGCCAGCAGACGGGGGGGACAGGGTGCGGATCAGCCCCAGCATTTT.

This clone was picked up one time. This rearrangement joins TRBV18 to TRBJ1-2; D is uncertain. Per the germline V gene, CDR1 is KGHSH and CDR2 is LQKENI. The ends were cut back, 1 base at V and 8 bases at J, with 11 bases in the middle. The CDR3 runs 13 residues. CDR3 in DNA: TGTGCCAGCTCACCACGACCTTCAGGCGGCTACACCTTC. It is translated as CASSPRPSGGYTF.

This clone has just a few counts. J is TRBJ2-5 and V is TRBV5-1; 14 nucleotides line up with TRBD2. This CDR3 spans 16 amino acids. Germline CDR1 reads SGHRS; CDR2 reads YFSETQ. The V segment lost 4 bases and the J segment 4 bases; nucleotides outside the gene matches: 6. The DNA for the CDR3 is TGCGCCAGCAGCGCCGGACTAGCGGGGGGAGTAGAGACCCAGTACTTC. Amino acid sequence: CASSAGLAGGVETQYF.

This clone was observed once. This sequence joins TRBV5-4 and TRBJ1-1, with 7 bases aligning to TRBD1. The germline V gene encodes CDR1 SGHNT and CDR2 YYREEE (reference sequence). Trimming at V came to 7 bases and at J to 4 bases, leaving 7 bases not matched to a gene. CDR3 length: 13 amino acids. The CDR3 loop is CASGPTGPTEAFF. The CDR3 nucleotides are TGTGCCAGCGGCCCGACAGGGCCCACTGAAGCTTTCTTT. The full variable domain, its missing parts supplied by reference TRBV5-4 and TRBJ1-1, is ETGVTQSPTHLIKTRGQQVTLRCSSQSGHNTVSWYQQALGQGPQFIFQYYREEENGRGNFPPRFSGLQFPNYSSELNVNALELDDSALYLCASGPTGPTEAFFGQGTRLTVV.